These 27 T cell receptor beta chains were sequenced from one sample in a study of blood T cell repertoires in COVID-19. Measured with immunoSEQ multiplex PCR; TCRdb has only the in-frame clones, and not every one. The sample consists of around 180,000 clones, around 82% of them appearing once. The specimen sequenced was PBMCs or T cells enriched from blood (not recorded which). The receptor set was obtained from a woman between 50 and 59 years old with acute COVID-19.

The chain employs TRBV7-8 and TRBJ2-3; TRBD2 agrees at 9 bases. CDR1 and CDR2 from the germline V gene are SGHVS and FQNEAQ. There are 17 residues in the CDR3. After removal of 5 bases from V and 8 bases from J, the junction contained 17 bases not matched to a gene. In DNA, the CDR3 is TGTGCCAGCAGCGGAACAGGGACTAGCTCCCCCCGTGGTACGCAGTATTTT. Translating it yields CASSGTGTSSPRGTQYF.

This clone was seen a handful of times. The rearrangement links TRBV7-3 to TRBJ2-3; D is possibly TRBD2 (6 bases). Trimming removed 2 bases at V and 1 base at J, with 10 bases between. This CDR3 is 15 amino acids long. Germline values: CDR1 SGHTA, CDR2 FQGTGA. The chain's CDR3 is CASSLSPGGTDTQYF. The DNA of the CDR3 is TGTGCCAGCAGCTTATCTCCGGGGGGCACAGATACGCAGTATTTT. Based on the CDR3 plus reference TRBV7-3 and TRBJ2-3, the full variable domain is GAGVSQTPSNKVTEKGKYVELRCDPISGHTALYWYRQSLGQGPEFLIYFQGTGAADDSGLPNDRFFAVRPEGSVSTLKIQRTERGDSAVYLCASSLSPGGTDTQYFGPGTRLTVL.

V usage is TRBV6-5 and J usage is TRBJ2-3; TRBD2 aligns across 7 bases. In germline, CDR1 is MNHEY, CDR2 SVGAGI. The junction had 9 bases not matched to a gene; V was cut back by 5 bases and J by 4 bases. The CDR3 is 15 residues long. DNA of the CDR3: TGTGCCAGCAGTCCCGGGCGGGGGATCGCAGATACGCAGTATTTT. Protein sequence: CASSPGRGIADTQYF.

The CDR3 loop reads CAWSVHVSYGYTF. The DNA for the CDR3 is TGTGCCTGGAGTGTACATGTTTCCTATGGCTACACCTTC. The rearrangement uses TRBV30 and TRBJ1-2, with no clear D. Germline CDR1 and CDR2: GTSNPN and SVGIG (reference sequence). V was clipped by 0 bases and J by 4 bases, with 9 bases between them. The CDR3 extends over 13 amino acids. The full variable domain, with the rest looked up from reference TRBV30 and TRBJ1-2, is SQTIHQWPATLVQPVGSPLSLECTVEGTSNPNLYWYRQAAGRGLQLLFYSVGIGQISSEVPQNLSASRPQDRQFILSSKKLLLSDSGFYLCAWSVHVSYGYTFGSGTRLTVV.

On this clone: Additional DNA sequences in this sample encode the identical CDR3. J is TRBJ1-2 and V is TRBV5-1; weak D call: TRBD1 (5 bases). The CDR3 is 13 amino acids. CDR1 and CDR2 from the germline V gene are SGHRS and YFSETQ. The germline V and J ends were trimmed by 4 bases and 2 bases, with 9 bases remaining between them. The CDR3 coding sequence is TGCGCCAGCAGCCTGGACACCAACTATGGCTACACCTTC. Translation: CASSLDTNYGYTF.

V usage is TRBV28 and J usage is TRBJ2-3; TRBD2 matches at 10 bases. Germline-derived CDR1 and CDR2 are MDHEN and SYDVKM. The CDR3 length is 16 residues. V lost 8 bases to trimming and J lost 3 bases; unmatched junction nucleotides: 11. The CDR3, as DNA: TGTGCCAGCCCTGGACCCAGCGGGGGGGCAACAGATACGCAGTATTTT. It translates to CASPGPSGGATDTQYF.

V gene TRBV5-6 combines with J gene TRBJ2-7; D may be TRBD2 (5 bases). V was clipped by 3 bases and J by 3 bases, with 16 bases between them. Germline CDR1 and CDR2: SGHDT and YYEEEE. CDR3 length: 15 amino acids. Here the CDR3 DNA reads TGTGCCAGCAGCTCTCAGCCGTTCGGGGACTACGAGCAGTACGTC. It codes for CASSSQPFGDYEQYV.

The genes are TRBV6-2 or TRBV6-3 and TRBJ1-5; D unresolved. This CDR3 is built from 15 residues. Deletions cut 4 bases from V and 2 bases from J, with 12 bases between. CDR1 MNHEY and CDR2 SVGEGT come from the germline V gene. The CDR3 DNA is TGTGCCAGCAGTTTAACAGAGCCTCGCAATCAGCCCCAGCATTTT. This codes for CASSLTEPRNQPQHF.

This sequence joins TRBV6-1 and TRBJ1-6; unclear D gene. Germline V gene sequence: CDR1 MNHNS, CDR2 SASEGT. V lost 8 bases, J lost 0 bases, and 8 bases lay in between. The CDR3 consists of 14 residues. CDR3 sequence (DNA): TGTGCCAGCCGAGGTAGCTCCTATAATTCACCCCTCCACTTT. Protein product: CASRGSSYNSPLHF.

The V and J genes are TRBV11-2 and TRBJ1-3, with D uncertain. V gave up 1 base and J gave up 0 bases, with 10 bases separating them. The CDR3 sequence is 16 residues long. Germline values: CDR1 SGHAT, CDR2 FQNNGV. The CDR3 is CASSLGRARSGNTIYF. The CDR3 region has the DNA TGTGCCAGCAGCTTAGGTCGAGCTCGCTCTGGAAACACCATATATTTT. Variable domain in full (rest from reference TRBV11-2 and TRBJ1-3): EAGVAQSPRYKIIEKRQSVAFWCNPISGHATLYWYQQILGQGPKLLIQFQNNGVVDDSQLPKDRFSAERLKGVDSTLKIQPAKLEDSAVYLCASSLGRARSGNTIYFGEGSWLTVV.

The chain links TRBV3-1 (or the pseudogene TRBV3-2) to TRBJ1-5, with D unresolved. CDR3 length: 12 residues. Germline V gives CDR1 LGHDT, CDR2 YNNKEL (reference sequence). The V end was cut by 5 bases, the J end by 4 bases, with 6 bases between. DNA of the CDR3: TGTGCCAGCAGCTTCCTTAATCAGCCCCAGCATTTT. This codes for CASSFLNQPQHF.

This clone has a handful of counts. J is TRBJ1-2 and V is TRBV7-9, with 10 bases that match TRBD1. This CDR3 region has 15 residues. Germline-derived CDR1 and CDR2 are SEHNR and FQNEAQ (reference sequence). V shed 5 bases and J 3 bases; nucleotides not matched to a gene: 6. The CDR3 region has the DNA TGTGCCAGCAGCGTAGGACAGGGGGTCTACTATGGCTACACCTTC. This encodes CASSVGQGVYYGYTF.

The rearrangement links TRBV5-6 to TRBJ1-6; 7 bases align to TRBD1. The CDR3 runs to 14 residues. Germline lookup yields CDR1 SGHDT and CDR2 YYEEEE. After removal of 4 bases from V and 8 bases from J, the junction contained 6 bases not matched to a gene. The CDR3: CASSPGQRDSPLHF. The CDR3 DNA follows: TGTGCCAGCAGCCCGGGACAGAGAGATTCACCCCTCCACTTT.

Comments on this clone: The sample holds other DNA sequences that translate to the same CDR3. V is TRBV6-2 or TRBV6-3 and J is TRBJ1-2, with D possibly being TRBD1 (5 bases). CDR3 length equals 13 residues. Trimming took 3 bases from V and 6 from J, leaving 11 bases between them. CDR1 and CDR2 from the germline V gene are MNHEY and SVGEGT. The CDR3 DNA is TGTGCCAGCAGTTATGGGCAGGGCCATGGCTACACCTTC. It yields the protein CASSYGQGHGYTF.

This clone has a handful of counts. The rearrangement uses TRBV11-3 and TRBJ1-2, with 7 bases fitting TRBD1. The V segment lost 7 bases and the J segment 8 bases; nucleotides outside the gene matches: 7. Germline V gene sequence: CDR1 SGHNT, CDR2 YENEEA. The CDR3 is made up of 12 amino acids. CDR3 nucleotides: TGTGCCAGCAACCTTACAGGGGAAGGCTACACCTTC. It codes for CASNLTGEGYTF.

The chain combines TRBV3-1 (or the pseudogene TRBV3-2) with TRBJ1-3; 7 bases are a match to TRBD1. The length of the CDR3 is 15 residues. The V segment lost 4 bases and the J segment 0 bases; nucleotides outside the gene matches: 3. CDR1 is LGHDT and CDR2 is YNNKEL in the germline V gene (reference sequence). CDR3 loop: CASSLTGSSGNTIYF. CDR3 in DNA: TGTGCCAGCAGCCTGACAGGGAGCTCTGGAAACACCATATATTTT.

About this clone: A much larger clone lies a single base off, so this may be a read error. The rearrangement uses TRBV2 and TRBJ1-3; D not resolved. V was pared by 3 bases and J by 0 bases, with 6 bases between. The CDR3 runs to 14 residues. Looked up from germline, CDR1 is SNHLY and CDR2 is FYNNEI. CDR3 DNA: TGTGCCAGCAGTGAGGGCAACTCTGGAAACACCATATATTTT. It yields the protein CASSEGNSGNTIYF.

The chain is built from TRBV21-1 and TRBJ1-1; the table's D call, TRBD1, was not checked against the DNA. TRBV21-1 corresponds to a pseudogene. The CDR3 covers 12 residues. CDR3 in DNA: TGTGCCAGCAGCGGCCGGGACATAGAAGCTTTCTTT. Its translation is CASSGRDIEAFF.

This clone has just a few counts. The J gene is TRBJ1-5, the V gene TRBV2; unclear D gene. Trimming removed 3 bases at V and 0 bases at J, with 12 bases between. The length of the CDR3 is 16 residues. The germline V gene encodes CDR1 SNHLY and CDR2 FYNNEI. The CDR3 nucleotides are TGTGCCAGCAGTGACGTGGCCAGAAATAGCAATCAGCCCCAGCATTTT. The encoded protein is CASSDVARNSNQPQHF.

This clone was recorded at least ten times. The J gene is TRBJ1-4, the V gene TRBV6-7, with 8 nucleotides matching TRBD1. TRBV6-7 is an ORF, with its function uncertain. With 4 bases clipped from V and 0 bases from J, the junction kept 13 bases outside the gene matches. The CDR3 totals 19 residues. The CDR3 nucleotides are TGTGCCAGCAGTTTAACTCCCGGACAGGGCCCTGCAACTAATGAAAAACTGTTTTTT. Encoded protein: CASSLTPGQGPATNEKLFF.

This sequence joins TRBV5-6 and TRBJ2-5; 7 bases are a match to TRBD1. The CDR3 extends over 17 amino acids. From germline, CDR1 is SGHDT and CDR2 YYEEEE. The ends lost 1 base at V and 1 base at J; junction bases unmatched: 10. CDR3 protein: CASSLYSGTAAQETQYF. The DNA for the CDR3 is TGTGCCAGCAGCTTGTATTCCGGGACAGCAGCCCAAGAGACCCAGTACTTC.

The chain employs TRBV19 and TRBJ2-3, with D perhaps TRBD2 (5 bases). Between the trimmed V and J ends, which lost 5 bases and 1 base, there was a span of 16 bases. Germline CDR1 is LNHDA and CDR2 is SQIVND (reference sequence). This CDR3 region has 16 residues. This CDR3 is CASSVQLSRGTDTQYF. The CDR3 DNA is TGTGCCAGTAGTGTCCAGCTGTCGAGGGGCACAGATACGCAGTATTTT.

The rearrangement links TRBV4-1 to TRBJ2-1; D is unclear. In germline, CDR1 is MGHRA, CDR2 YSYEKL. The CDR3 has 14 residues. Trimming cost V 4 bases and J 3 bases, with 10 bases left between them. CDR3 sequence reads: CASSRSSYYNEQFF. The CDR3, as DNA: TGCGCCAGCAGCCGGAGTAGTTACTACAATGAGCAGTTCTTC.

This chain connects TRBV28 to TRBJ2-1; weak D call: TRBD1 (7 bases). The germline CDR1 and CDR2 sequences are MDHEN and SYDVKM. Trimming shortened V by 6 bases and J by 3 bases, and 12 bases separated the two germline ends. The CDR3 is 14 amino acids. The CDR3 loop is CASSRGTVYNEQFF. The CDR3 DNA is TGTGCCAGCAGCCGGGGGACAGTCTACAATGAGCAGTTCTTC.

The V gene is TRBV6-1, the J gene TRBJ1-1; D perhaps matches TRBD1 (6 bases). CDR1 and CDR2 from the germline V gene are MNHNS and SASEGT. V lost 3 bases to trimming and J lost 0 bases, with 11 bases between them. This CDR3 has 15 residues. CDR3 protein: CASSDTGHLNTEAFF. CDR3 nucleotide sequence: TGTGCCAGCAGTGATACGGGACACTTGAACACTGAAGCTTTCTTT.

This sequence joins TRBV5-1 and TRBJ2-7, with 11 bases that match TRBD1. Trimming took 3 bases from V and 2 from J; bases not matched to a gene: 1. CDR3 size: 14 residues. Germline CDR1 and CDR2: SGHRS and YFSETQ. Written as DNA, the CDR3 is TGCGCCAGCAGCTCGGGACAGGGGGCCTACGAGCAGTACGTC. Amino acids: CASSSGQGAYEQYV.

This clone was found a few times. This chain connects TRBV18 to TRBJ1-5; 12 nucleotides align to TRBD1. The V gene end was trimmed by 1 base and the J gene end by 4 bases; junction bases not matched to a gene: 2. CDR1 and CDR2 from the germline V gene are KGHSH and LQKENI. The CDR3 is made up of 16 amino acids. CDR3 in amino acids: CASSPQGQGANQPQHF. The CDR3 coding sequence is TGTGCCAGCTCACCACAGGGACAGGGGGCGAATCAGCCCCAGCATTTT.